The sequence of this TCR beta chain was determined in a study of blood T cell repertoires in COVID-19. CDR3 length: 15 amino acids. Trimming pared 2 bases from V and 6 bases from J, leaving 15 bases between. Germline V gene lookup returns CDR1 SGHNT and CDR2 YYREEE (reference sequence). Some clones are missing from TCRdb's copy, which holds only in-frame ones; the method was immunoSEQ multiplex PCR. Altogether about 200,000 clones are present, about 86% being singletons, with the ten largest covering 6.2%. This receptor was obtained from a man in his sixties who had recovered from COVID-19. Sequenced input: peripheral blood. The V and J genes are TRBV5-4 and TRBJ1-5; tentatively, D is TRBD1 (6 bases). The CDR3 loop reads CASSLKGEGTQPQHF. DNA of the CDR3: TGTGCCAGCAGCTTAAAGGGGGAAGGAACTCAGCCCCAGCATTTT.